The rows below give T cell receptor beta chains drawn from one sample of a study of CD8+ T cells in alopecia areata. The method was immunoSEQ multiplex PCR; TCRdb's version includes in-frame clones alone and lacks a portion of them. This table holds over 200,000 clones, approximately 61% found once. Sequencing was performed on CD4+ T cells sorted from blood, taken at week 0. These receptors came from a human donor with alopecia areata. Each CDR3 is given with its conserved first and last residue. Fields, in order: CDR3 length, J gene, clone size, D gene, V gene, CDR3 DNA, CDR3 protein. The D gene is left open where the match is weak. A clone size is listed for some rows: how often the clone was seen (once, few, many), or a class if it is expanded.

CDR3 length: 12; J gene: TRBJ2-1; clone size: many; D gene: .; V gene: TRBV6-6; CDR3 DNA: TGTGCCAGCAGTCCACCTGGGGCGGAGCAGTTCTTC; CDR3 protein: CASSPPGAEQFF
CDR3 length: 11; J gene: TRBJ1-4; clone size: once; D gene: .; V gene: TRBV6-1; CDR3 DNA: TGTGCCATCGGAGCAGGGGAAAAACTGTTTTTT; CDR3 protein: CAIGAGEKLFF
CDR3 length: 13; J gene: TRBJ1-2; clone size: .; D gene: .; V gene: TRBV5-1; CDR3 DNA: TGCGCCAGCAGCTTGGACGCCCCGAGTGGCTACACCTTC; CDR3 protein: CASSLDAPSGYTF
CDR3 length: 13; J gene: TRBJ1-1; clone size: .; D gene: .; V gene: TRBV19; CDR3 DNA: TGTGCCAGTAGTTCCCAGGGTAACACTGAAGCTTTCTTT; CDR3 protein: CASSSQGNTEAFF
CDR3 length: 13; J gene: TRBJ1-2; clone size: .; D gene: .; V gene: TRBV6-1; CDR3 DNA: TGTGCCAGCAGAGCGAAGGGAATGGATGGCTACACCTTC; CDR3 protein: CASRAKGMDGYTF
CDR3 length: 14; J gene: TRBJ1-2; clone size: .; D gene: .; V gene: TRBV7-8; CDR3 DNA: TGTGCCAGCAGCTTAGCCCTATTAAACTATGGCTACACCTTC; CDR3 protein: CASSLALLNYGYTF
CDR3 length: 15; J gene: TRBJ2-1; clone size: .; D gene: .; V gene: TRBV30; CDR3 DNA: TGTGCCTGGGGGCCCGGTCTAGCATCCTACAATGAGCAGTTCTTC; CDR3 protein: CAWGPGLASYNEQFF
CDR3 length: 15; J gene: TRBJ2-7; clone size: .; D gene: TRBD1; V gene: TRBV4-1; CDR3 DNA: TGCGCCAGCAGCCAACCGCACCAGGGGGTCTACGAGCAGTACTTC; CDR3 protein: CASSQPHQGVYEQYF
CDR3 length: 11; J gene: TRBJ2-1; clone size: few; D gene: .; V gene: TRBV29-1; CDR3 DNA: TGCAGCGCCCTCTGGTGGGAGGCTCGGTTCTTC; CDR3 protein: CSALWWEARFF
CDR3 length: 15; J gene: TRBJ1-2; clone size: .; D gene: TRBD1; V gene: TRBV7-9; CDR3 DNA: TGTGCCAGCAGCAGTACGACAGGGGCCAACTATGGCTACACCTTC; CDR3 protein: CASSSTTGANYGYTF
CDR3 length: 15; J gene: TRBJ1-3; clone size: many; D gene: .; V gene: TRBV2; CDR3 DNA: TGTGCCAGCAGTGAAAAGGCCCCGAGGGGAAACACCATATATTTT; CDR3 protein: CASSEKAPRGNTIYF
CDR3 length: 17; J gene: TRBJ2-6; clone size: few; D gene: TRBD1; V gene: TRBV2; CDR3 DNA: TGTGCCAGACAACGGGACAGATATGTGTCTGGGGCCAACGTCCTGACTTTC; CDR3 protein: CARQRDRYVSGANVLTF
CDR3 length: 15; J gene: TRBJ2-5; clone size: .; D gene: TRBD2; V gene: TRBV7-2; CDR3 DNA: TGTGCCAGCAGCTTGGCTAGCGGGAGCCGAGAGACCCAGTACTTC; CDR3 protein: CASSLASGSRETQYF
CDR3 length: 15; J gene: TRBJ2-1; clone size: few; D gene: TRBD2; V gene: TRBV5-1; CDR3 DNA: TGCGCCAGCAGCTCAAGCGGGGTTGGCTACAATGAGCAGTTCTTC; CDR3 protein: CASSSSGVGYNEQFF
CDR3 length: 15; J gene: TRBJ1-6; clone size: .; D gene: .; V gene: TRBV5-4; CDR3 DNA: TGTGCCAGCAGCTTTGGCCAGCCGGGGAATTCACCCCTCCACTTT; CDR3 protein: CASSFGQPGNSPLHF
CDR3 length: 15; J gene: TRBJ2-2; clone size: .; D gene: .; V gene: TRBV15; CDR3 DNA: TGTGCCACCAGCCAGGGGTCTTCGAACACCGGGGAGCTGTTTTTT; CDR3 protein: CATSQGSSNTGELFF
CDR3 length: 15; J gene: TRBJ2-1; clone size: few; D gene: TRBD1; V gene: TRBV19; CDR3 DNA: TGTGCCAGTAGGAGGGACAGGGGGCCGTACAATGAGCAGTTCTTC; CDR3 protein: CASRRDRGPYNEQFF
CDR3 length: 17; J gene: TRBJ2-3; clone size: few; D gene: .; V gene: TRBV29-1; CDR3 DNA: TGCAGCGTTGAAGATAGGTTTGATCAGGGGACTACAGATACGCAGTATTTT; CDR3 protein: CSVEDRFDQGTTDTQYF
CDR3 length: 15; J gene: TRBJ2-5; clone size: .; D gene: TRBD2; V gene: TRBV2; CDR3 DNA: TGTGCCAGCAGTGATCTCGGGACTAGCGGGGAGACCCAGTACTTC; CDR3 protein: CASSDLGTSGETQYF
CDR3 length: 15; J gene: TRBJ2-1; clone size: .; D gene: .; V gene: TRBV2; CDR3 DNA: TGTGCCAGCGACAAAAACGGGGGTTCCTACAATGAGCAGTTCTTC; CDR3 protein: CASDKNGGSYNEQFF
CDR3 length: 13; J gene: TRBJ1-5; clone size: .; D gene: .; V gene: TRBV29-1; CDR3 DNA: TGCAGCGTTGGAGGGGGAAGGAATCAGCCCCAGCATTTT; CDR3 protein: CSVGGGRNQPQHF
CDR3 length: 15; J gene: TRBJ2-5; clone size: .; D gene: .; V gene: TRBV2; CDR3 DNA: TGTGCCAGCAGTGAATCGGGGGTCAAAGGAGAGACCCAGTACTTC; CDR3 protein: CASSESGVKGETQYF
CDR3 length: 15; J gene: TRBJ2-5; clone size: few; D gene: TRBD1; V gene: TRBV29-1; CDR3 DNA: TGCAGCGTTGAAGACTTCCGGGACAGCCAAGAGACCCAGTACTTC; CDR3 protein: CSVEDFRDSQETQYF
CDR3 length: 12; J gene: TRBJ2-7; clone size: .; D gene: .; V gene: TRBV25-1; CDR3 DNA: TGTGCCAGCAGTGAACACCCAGGGGAGCAGTACTTC; CDR3 protein: CASSEHPGEQYF
CDR3 length: 16; J gene: TRBJ2-1; clone size: few; D gene: .; V gene: TRBV4-2; CDR3 DNA: TGTGCCAGCAGCCAATTTGTATTCGGGGCCCGCGATGAGCAGTTCTTC; CDR3 protein: CASSQFVFGARDEQFF
CDR3 length: 17; J gene: TRBJ1-4; clone size: .; D gene: TRBD1; V gene: TRBV4-1; CDR3 DNA: TGCGCCAGCAGCCAACATAAGATCTACAGGGGCCCTGGGGAACTGTTTTTT; CDR3 protein: CASSQHKIYRGPGELFF
CDR3 length: 14; J gene: TRBJ2-1; clone size: .; D gene: TRBD1; V gene: TRBV6-1; CDR3 DNA: TGTGCCAGCAGAAGCGGACAGGGAAAGGATGAGCAGTTCTTC; CDR3 protein: CASRSGQGKDEQFF
CDR3 length: 15; J gene: TRBJ1-3; clone size: .; D gene: TRBD1; V gene: TRBV30; CDR3 DNA: TGTGCCTGCCAGACAGGGGGACTCTCTGGAAACACCATATATTTT; CDR3 protein: CACQTGGLSGNTIYF
CDR3 length: 14; J gene: TRBJ2-7; clone size: .; D gene: TRBD1; V gene: TRBV19; CDR3 DNA: TGTGCCAGCTGGACCCCGGGACAGGGGAACGAGCAGTACTTC; CDR3 protein: CASWTPGQGNEQYF
CDR3 length: 18; J gene: TRBJ2-5; clone size: few; D gene: TRBD2; V gene: TRBV30; CDR3 DNA: TGTGCCTGGAGTGTCAGTCTACCCCGGGAGGGCCTTTGGGAGACCCAGTACTTC; CDR3 protein: CAWSVSLPREGLWETQYF
CDR3 length: 15; J gene: TRBJ1-4; clone size: .; D gene: .; V gene: TRBV7-9; CDR3 DNA: TGTGCCAGCAGCTTAGTCCAGGGCCCGAATGAAAAACTGTTTTTT; CDR3 protein: CASSLVQGPNEKLFF
CDR3 length: 15; J gene: TRBJ2-3; clone size: .; D gene: TRBD2; V gene: TRBV30; CDR3 DNA: TGTGCCTGGAGTGTAGGGAGCGGGAGTGGAGATACGCAGTATTTT; CDR3 protein: CAWSVGSGSGDTQYF
CDR3 length: 14; J gene: TRBJ2-3; clone size: once; D gene: .; V gene: TRBV5-6; CDR3 DNA: TGTGCCAGCAGTCCCCACGGGGGTGCAGATACGCAGTATTTT; CDR3 protein: CASSPHGGADTQYF
CDR3 length: 13; J gene: TRBJ1-1; clone size: .; D gene: .; V gene: TRBV4-1; CDR3 DNA: TGCGCCAGCAGCCAAGCCAGGAACACTGAAGCTTTCTTT; CDR3 protein: CASSQARNTEAFF
CDR3 length: 16; J gene: TRBJ1-3; clone size: .; D gene: .; V gene: TRBV7-8; CDR3 DNA: TGTGCCAGCAGCCCCGGAGGCAGCTTCTCTGGAAACACCATATATTTT; CDR3 protein: CASSPGGSFSGNTIYF
CDR3 length: 13; J gene: TRBJ1-1; clone size: few; D gene: .; V gene: TRBV28; CDR3 DNA: TGTGCCAGTCACTCAGGGGCGCGCACTGAAGCTTTCTTT; CDR3 protein: CASHSGARTEAFF
CDR3 length: 13; J gene: TRBJ2-7; clone size: few; D gene: .; V gene: TRBV5-1; CDR3 DNA: TGCGCCAGCCGCGGGACAGTCTCCTACGAGCAGTACTTC; CDR3 protein: CASRGTVSYEQYF
CDR3 length: 16; J gene: TRBJ2-1; clone size: .; D gene: .; V gene: TRBV5-1; CDR3 DNA: TGCGCCAGCTCCTCATTTCGAAGGGGGACCTACAATGAGCAGTTCTTC; CDR3 protein: CASSSFRRGTYNEQFF
CDR3 length: 12; J gene: TRBJ2-1; clone size: .; D gene: .; V gene: TRBV14; CDR3 DNA: TGTGCCAGCAGCCAATTAAGTGGGGCCGTGTTCTTC; CDR3 protein: CASSQLSGAVFF
CDR3 length: 14; J gene: TRBJ1-1; clone size: .; D gene: .; V gene: TRBV4-1; CDR3 DNA: TGCGCCAGCAGCCAAGAGGCAGGTTATTTTGAAGCTTTCTTT; CDR3 protein: CASSQEAGYFEAFF
CDR3 length: 14; J gene: TRBJ2-7; clone size: many; D gene: .; V gene: TRBV5-1; CDR3 DNA: TGCGCCAGCAGCTTGGCCCAGGGTCCGTACGAGCAGTACTTC; CDR3 protein: CASSLAQGPYEQYF
CDR3 length: 13; J gene: TRBJ2-4; clone size: .; D gene: .; V gene: TRBV29-1; CDR3 DNA: TGCAACGTTGAAGAGGGACCTAAAAACATTCAGTACTTC; CDR3 protein: CNVEEGPKNIQYF
CDR3 length: 15; J gene: TRBJ2-7; clone size: .; D gene: .; V gene: TRBV27; CDR3 DNA: TGTGCCAGCAGTCCTAGGAAGGCTGGGTCCTACGAGCAGTACTTC; CDR3 protein: CASSPRKAGSYEQYF
CDR3 length: 12; J gene: TRBJ1-2; clone size: .; D gene: .; V gene: TRBV29-1; CDR3 DNA: TGCAGCGTTCTGGGAACGGGAGCTGGCTACACCTTC; CDR3 protein: CSVLGTGAGYTF
CDR3 length: 15; J gene: TRBJ2-3; clone size: .; D gene: TRBD2; V gene: TRBV15; CDR3 DNA: TGTGCCACCGGATCTAGCGGGGGTTCGACAGATACGCAGTATTTT; CDR3 protein: CATGSSGGSTDTQYF
CDR3 length: 14; J gene: TRBJ2-3; clone size: .; D gene: .; V gene: TRBV2; CDR3 DNA: TGTGCCAGCAAAGGGACACTAAACACAGATACGCAGTATTTT; CDR3 protein: CASKGTLNTDTQYF
CDR3 length: 11; J gene: TRBJ2-7; clone size: .; D gene: .; V gene: TRBV30; CDR3 DNA: TGTGCCTGGACGACAGAATACGAGCAGTACTTC; CDR3 protein: CAWTTEYEQYF
CDR3 length: 13; J gene: TRBJ2-1; clone size: .; D gene: .; V gene: TRBV29-1; CDR3 DNA: TGCAGCGCTGCCGGGACAACTACGTCCAGGCAGTTCTTC; CDR3 protein: CSAAGTTTSRQFF
CDR3 length: 17; J gene: TRBJ1-3; clone size: .; D gene: TRBD1; V gene: TRBV4-1; CDR3 DNA: TGCGCCAGCAGCCAAGCTTGGGGACAGGGAGGAGGAAACACCATATATTTT; CDR3 protein: CASSQAWGQGGGNTIYF
CDR3 length: 17; J gene: TRBJ1-5; clone size: .; D gene: TRBD1; V gene: TRBV4-1; CDR3 DNA: TGCGCCAGCAGCCAAGATTTTCAGGGGGCTTACAATCAGCCCCAGCATTTT; CDR3 protein: CASSQDFQGAYNQPQHF
CDR3 length: 14; J gene: TRBJ2-7; clone size: .; D gene: TRBD2; V gene: TRBV13; CDR3 DNA: TGTGCCAGCAGGAGAGCGGGGGGTGCCTACGAGCAGTACTTC; CDR3 protein: CASRRAGGAYEQYF